A selection of T cell receptor gamma chains follows, all from one sample in a study of Vδ1+ human thymocytes. TCRdb reanalysed the multiplex PCR reads with CATT. The sample yields tens of thousands of gamma-chain clones, roughly 21% seen once. The sequencing input was Vdelta1+ gamma-delta thymocytes from the thymus. The receptors were sampled from a girl under three years old who had congenital heart surgery. Both conserved end residues are part of each CDR3. Only part of the rows carry a size: once, few, many, or a class if the clone is expanded.

>NA|TRGV8|TRGJP2
CATWDSGSSDWIKTF
TGTGCCACCTGGGATAGTGGCAGTAGTGATTGGATCAAGACGTTT
>NA|TRGV2|TRGJ1/TRGJ2
CATWDRPGTKKLF
TGTGCCACCTGGGACAGGCCGGGAACTAAGAAACTCTTT
>few|TRGV8|TRGJP2
CATWDRAYSSDWIKTF
TGTGCCACCTGGGATAGGGCATATAGTAGTGATTGGATCAAGACGTTT
>once|TRGV9|TRGJP2
CALWDPRWIKTF
TGTGCCTTGTGGGACCCGAGATGGATCAAGACGTTT
>NA|TRGV9|TRGJ1/TRGJ2
CALWEGASDYKKLF
TGTGCCTTGTGGGAGGGCGCTAGTGATTATAAGAAACTCTTT
>NA|TRGV3|TRGJ1/TRGJ2
CATWDRRNYYKKLF
TGTGCCACCTGGGACAGGCGAAATTATTATAAGAAACTCTTT
>NA|TRGV9|TRGJP2
CALWGVPEYSSDWIKTF
TGTGCCTTGTGGGGGGTCCCCGAATATAGTAGTGATTGGATCAAGACGTTT
>NA|TRGV9|TRGJ1/TRGJ2
CALWEVGQYYKKLF
TGTGCCTTGTGGGAGGTGGGCCAATATTATAAGAAACTCTTT
>NA|TRGV4|TRGJ1/TRGJ2
CATWDTPWINYYKKLF
TGTGCCACCTGGGATACCCCCTGGATAAATTATTATAAGAAACTCTTT
>few|TRGV3|TRGJ1/TRGJ2
CATWDRLERGKKLF
TGTGCCACCTGGGACAGGCTGGAGAGGGGTAAGAAACTCTTT
>few|TRGV3|TRGJP1
CATWDRPWRGTTGWFKIF
TGTGCCACCTGGGACAGGCCGTGGAGGGGAACCACTGGTTGGTTCAAGATATTT
>few|TRGV2|TRGJ1/TRGJ2
CATWDGFGYKKLF
TGTGCCACCTGGGACGGGTTTGGATATAAGAAACTCTTT
>few|TRGV3|TRGJ1/TRGJ2
CATWDNPNYYKKLF
TGTGCCACCTGGGACAACCCGAATTATTATAAGAAACTCTTT
>NA|TRGV4|TRGJ1/TRGJ2
CATWDKVKKLF
TGTGCCACCTGGGATAAAGTAAAGAAACTCTTT
>NA|TRGV2|TRGJ1/TRGJ2
CATWDGPRRGEKKLF
TGTGCCACCTGGGACGGGCCTCGGCGGGGTGAGAAGAAACTCTTT
>few|TRGV9|TRGJ1/TRGJ2
CALWEVHLF
TGTGCCTTGTGGGAGGTGCATCTCTTT
>NA|TRGV4|TRGJ1/TRGJ2
CATWDEDYYKKLF
TGTGCCACCTGGGATGAGGACTATTATAAGAAACTCTTT
>NA|TRGV4|TRGJ1/TRGJ2
CATWSAYYKKLF
TGTGCCACCTGGTCCGCCTATTATAAGAAACTCTTT
>NA|TRGV3|TRGJ1/TRGJ2
CATWDRPENYYKKLF
TGTGCCACCTGGGACAGGCCCGAAAATTATTATAAGAAACTCTTT
>few|TRGV8|TRGJP1
CATWDRAGTTGWFKIF
TGTGCCACCTGGGATAGGGCTGGGACCACTGGTTGGTTCAAGATATTT
>few|TRGV9|TRGJ1/TRGJ2
CALWEDPCIRYKKLF
TGTGCCTTGTGGGAGGATCCTTGTATAAGGTATAAGAAACTCTTT
>NA|TRGV3|TRGJ1/TRGJ2
CATWDRRRRYKKLF
TGTGCCACCTGGGACAGGCGACGGCGTTATAAGAAACTCTTT
>few|TRGV8|TRGJ1/TRGJ2
CATWDGGKKLF
TGTGCCACCTGGGACGGCGGGAAGAAACTCTTT
>NA|TRGV2|TRGJP2
CATWDGTHSSDWIKTF
TGTGCCACCTGGGACGGTACCCATAGTAGTGATTGGATCAAGACGTTT
>NA|TRGV9|TRGJ1/TRGJ2
CALWEVLGTRYKKLF
TGTGCCTTGTGGGAGGTGCTCGGTACGCGATATAAGAAACTCTTT
>few|TRGV4|TRGJP1
CATWAPQKDTTGWFKIF
TGTGCCACCTGGGCGCCCCAGAAGGATACCACTGGTTGGTTCAAGATATTT
>NA|TRGV4|TRGJ1/TRGJ2
CATWDVRVMYKKLF
TGTGCCACCTGGGATGTGAGGGTTATGTATAAGAAACTCTTT
>NA|TRGV8|TRGJ1/TRGJ2
CATWDYHPKKLF
TGTGCCACCTGGGATTATCATCCGAAGAAACTCTTT
>NA|TRGV4|TRGJ1/TRGJ2
CATWDGSPPYYKKLF
TGTGCCACCTGGGACGGGAGTCCCCCTTATTATAAGAAACTCTTT
>NA|TRGV4|TRGJ1/TRGJ2
CATWSGEKLF
TGTGCCACCTGGTCCGGGGAGAAACTCTTT
>few|TRGV9|TRGJP2
CALWGLKRSWIKTF
TGTGCCTTGTGGGGGTTAAAAAGGTCTTGGATCAAGACGTTT
>few|TRGV8|TRGJ1/TRGJ2
CATWGPRGYYKKLF
TGTGCCACCTGGGGCCCACGGGGCTATTATAAGAAACTCTTT
>few|TRGV4|TRGJ1/TRGJ2
CATWDGSHKKLF
TGTGCCACCTGGGATGGCTCACATAAGAAACTCTTT
>NA|TRGV3|TRGJP1
CATWDRPAGWFKIF
TGTGCCACCTGGGACAGGCCGGCTGGTTGGTTCAAGATATTT
>NA|TRGV3|TRGJP2
CATWDRPTDWIKTF
TGTGCCACCTGGGACAGGCCGACTGATTGGATCAAGACGTTT
>NA|TRGV8|TRGJ1/TRGJ2
CATWDHGKKLF
TGTGCCACCTGGGACCACGGCAAGAAACTCTTT
>NA|TRGV9|TRGJ1/TRGJ2
CALWRYDPNYKKLF
TGTGCCTTGTGGAGATACGATCCGAATTATAAGAAACTCTTT
>NA|TRGV2|TRGJ1/TRGJ2
CATWDGRNVGYYKKLF
TGTGCCACCTGGGACGGGCGAAATGTCGGTTATTATAAGAAACTCTTT
>NA|TRGV9|TRGJ1/TRGJ2
CALWEDTWDYKKLF
TGTGCCTTGTGGGAGGATACTTGGGACTATAAGAAACTCTTT
>NA|TRGV2|TRGJP2
CATWDGPSSDWIKTF
TGTGCCACCTGGGACGGGCCTTCTAGTGATTGGATCAAGACGTTT
>NA|TRGV2|TRGJP2
CATWDGRIKTF
TGTGCCACCTGGGACGGAAGGATCAAGACGTTT
>few|TRGV9|TRGJP2
CAPTRSDWIKTF
TGTGCCCCAACTCGTAGTGATTGGATCAAGACGTTT
>NA|TRGV2|TRGJP2
CATWDGRMLGSSDWIKTF
TGTGCCACCTGGGACGGGCGGATGTTGGGGAGTAGTGATTGGATCAAGACATTT
>few|TRGV3|TRGJ1/TRGJ2
CATWEVGYKKLF
TGTGCCACCTGGGAGGTTGGGTATAAGAAACTCTTT
>few|TRGV9|TRGJ1/TRGJ2
CALWEDRDYYKKLF
TGTGCCTTGTGGGAGGACCGAGATTATTATAAGAAACTCTTT
>medium-sized|TRGV2|TRGJ1/TRGJ2
CATWDGPGYKKLF
TGTGCCACCTGGGACGGGCCCGGTTATAAGAAACTCTTT
>NA|TRGV4|TRGJ1/TRGJ2
CATFIKGKYKKLF
TGTGCCACCTTTATCAAAGGGAAGTATAAGAAACTCTTT
>NA|TRGV8|TRGJP2
CATWDGYSSDWIKTF
TGTGCCACCTGGGATGGATATAGTAGTGATTGGATCAAGACGTTT
>NA|TRGV9|TRGJ1/TRGJ2
CALWEVNPHYYKKLF
TGTGCCTTGTGGGAGGTGAACCCCCATTATTATAAGAAACTCTTT
>medium-sized|TRGV3|TRGJ1/TRGJ2
CATWDRPRYKKLF
TGTGCCACCTGGGACAGGCCGAGGTATAAGAAACTCTTT
>NA|TRGV8|TRGJ1/TRGJ2
CATPNKKLF
TGTGCCACCCCTAATAAGAAACTCTTT
>NA|TRGV3|TRGJ1/TRGJ2
CATWENHYYKKLF
TGTGCCACCTGGGAAAATCATTATTATAAGAAACTCTTT
>NA|TRGV2|TRGJ1/TRGJ2
CATWDRRQYYYKKLF
TGTGCCACCTGGGACAGGAGGCAATATTATTATAAGAAACTCTTT
>NA|TRGV8|TRGJP2
CATWDRLGRIKTF
TGTGCCACCTGGGATAGATTGGGCCGGATCAAGACGTTT
>NA|TRGV2|TRGJ1/TRGJ2
CATWDSGYYKKLF
TGTGCCACCTGGGACTCGGGTTATTATAAGAAACTCTTT